A single sample gave rise to the 5 T cell receptor beta chains below, sequenced in a study of long-term antiretroviral therapy in people with HIV. Sequencing relied on immunoSEQ assay v3.0, run at survey level. Sequenced by immunoSEQ multiplex PCR; TCRdb stores in-frame clones only, minus some. The profile shows about 14,000 clones, 80% to 85% of them singletons. Sequenced here: unsorted PBMCs, sampled 1.8 years before starting antiretroviral therapy. The receptors were sampled from a woman aged 40 to 55 with HIV.

The chain uses TRBV6-1 and TRBJ2-3; possible D gene TRBD1, 6 bases. CDR1 MNHNS and CDR2 SASEGT come from the germline V gene. This CDR3 is 13 amino acids long. Trimming removed 6 bases at V and 0 bases at J, with 7 bases between. Written as DNA, the CDR3 is TGTGCCAGCAGGACAGGCAGCACAGATACGCAGTATTTT. This gives the protein CASRTGSTDTQYF.

J is TRBJ1-2 and V is TRBV6-1; the D is unclear. The CDR3 covers 14 residues. The germline V and J ends were trimmed by 2 bases and 0 bases, with 7 bases remaining between them. Germline V gene sequence: CDR1 MNHNS, CDR2 SASEGT. The CDR3 coding sequence is TGTGCCAGCAGTGAAAAACAGTCTAACTATGGCTACACCTTC. The encoded protein is CASSEKQSNYGYTF.

The rearrangement joins TRBV9 to TRBJ1-2; D is unclear. This CDR3 is built from 18 residues. Germline-derived CDR1 and CDR2 are SGDLS and YYNGEE. Trimming pared 4 bases from V and 4 bases from J, leaving 26 bases between. The CDR3 region is CASSSETDITMFGYGYTF. The CDR3, as DNA: TGTGCCAGCAGCTCAGAGACCGATATAACTATGTTTGGCTATGGCTACACCTTC.

The chain carries TRBV7-9 and TRBJ2-3, with 8 bases that match TRBD2. Germline loops: CDR1 SEHNR, CDR2 FQNEAQ (reference sequence). V gave up 2 bases and J gave up 3 bases; unmatched junction bases: 7. The CDR3 consists of 16 residues. The CDR3 DNA reads TGTGCCAGCAGCTTATCCCCGGGACTAGAGACAGATACGCAGTATTTT. This codes for CASSLSPGLETDTQYF.

The genes are TRBV15 and TRBJ1-5, with no clear D. The V gene's germline CDR1 is LNHNV and CDR2 YYDKDF (reference sequence). Trimming cost V 0 bases and J 9 bases, with 9 bases left between them. The CDR3 is made up of 13 amino acids. The CDR3 coding sequence is TGTGCCACCAGCAGAGATCGTATAGGGCCCCAGCATTTT. Translation gives CATSRDRIGPQHF. The variable domain in full, completed from reference TRBV15 and TRBJ1-5, reads DAMVIQNPRYQVTQFGKPVTLSCSQTLNHNVMYWYQQKSSQAPKLLFHYYDKDFNNEADTPDNFQSRRPNTSFCFLDIRSPGLGDTAMYLCATSRDRIGPQHFGDGTRLSIL.